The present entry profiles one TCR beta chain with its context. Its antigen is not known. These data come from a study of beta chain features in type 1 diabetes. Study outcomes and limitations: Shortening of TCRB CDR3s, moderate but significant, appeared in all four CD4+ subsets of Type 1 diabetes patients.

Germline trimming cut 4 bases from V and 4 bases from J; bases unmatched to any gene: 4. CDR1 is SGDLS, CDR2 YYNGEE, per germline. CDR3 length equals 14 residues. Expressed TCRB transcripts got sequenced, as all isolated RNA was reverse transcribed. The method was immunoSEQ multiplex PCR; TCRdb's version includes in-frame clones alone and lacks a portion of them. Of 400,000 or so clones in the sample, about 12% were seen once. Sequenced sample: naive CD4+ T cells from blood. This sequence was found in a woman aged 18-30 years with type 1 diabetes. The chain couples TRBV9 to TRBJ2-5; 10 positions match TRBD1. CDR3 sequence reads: CASSLDRGPETQYF. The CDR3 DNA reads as TGTGCCAGCAGCCTAGACAGGGGGCCAGAGACCCAGTACTTC.